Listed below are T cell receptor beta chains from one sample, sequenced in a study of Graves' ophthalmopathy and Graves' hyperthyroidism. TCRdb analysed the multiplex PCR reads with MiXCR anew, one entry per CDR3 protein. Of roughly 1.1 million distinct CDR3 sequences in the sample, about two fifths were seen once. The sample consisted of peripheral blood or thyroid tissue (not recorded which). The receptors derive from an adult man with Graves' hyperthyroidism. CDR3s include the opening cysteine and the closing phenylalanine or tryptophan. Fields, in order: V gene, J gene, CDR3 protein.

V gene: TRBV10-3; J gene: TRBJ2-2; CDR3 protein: CASEGTGGPGELFF
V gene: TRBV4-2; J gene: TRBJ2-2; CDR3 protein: CASSQETGYTGELFF
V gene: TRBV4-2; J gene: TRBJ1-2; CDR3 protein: CANSQTTDTNYGYTF
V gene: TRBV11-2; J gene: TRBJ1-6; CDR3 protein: CASSRIGPRNSPLHF
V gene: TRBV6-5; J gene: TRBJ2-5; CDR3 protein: CASSRGRQQETQYF
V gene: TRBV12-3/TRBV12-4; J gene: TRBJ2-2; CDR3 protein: CASSLGGPITTGELFF
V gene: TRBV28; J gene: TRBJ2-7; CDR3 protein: CASSGGSFPEGQYF
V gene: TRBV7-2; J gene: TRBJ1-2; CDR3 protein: CASSLRGGPNYGYTF
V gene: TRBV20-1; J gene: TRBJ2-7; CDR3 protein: CSARDWDSYEQYF
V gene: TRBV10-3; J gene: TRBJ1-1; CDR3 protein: CAGRTPGLNTEAFF
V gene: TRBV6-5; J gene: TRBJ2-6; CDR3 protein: CATRDRGANVLTF
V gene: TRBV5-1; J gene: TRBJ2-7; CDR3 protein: CASSTGRTSYEQYF
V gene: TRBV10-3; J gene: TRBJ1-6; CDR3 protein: CAISAILAGDNSPLHF
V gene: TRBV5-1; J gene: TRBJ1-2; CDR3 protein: CASSLGSSDYGYTF
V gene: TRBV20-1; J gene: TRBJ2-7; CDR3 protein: CSATIAGSFYEQYF
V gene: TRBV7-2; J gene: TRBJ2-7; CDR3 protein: CASSQDSAPGYEQYF
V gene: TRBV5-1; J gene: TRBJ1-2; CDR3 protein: CASSLGREGHGYTF
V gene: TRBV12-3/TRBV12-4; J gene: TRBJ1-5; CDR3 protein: CASSGQGINQPQHF
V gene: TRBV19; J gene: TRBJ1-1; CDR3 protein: CASSRGWTGDGTEAFF
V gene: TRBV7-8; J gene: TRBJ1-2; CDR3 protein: CASSEQPGQGKRNGYTF